Reported below is one T cell receptor beta chain. CDR3 length equals 16 residues. With 2 bases removed from V and 3 bases from J, the gap between germline ends came to 17 bases. Germline V gene sequence: CDR1 MNHEY, CDR2 SVGEGT. The sample belongs to a study of blood T cell repertoires in COVID-19. Overall study: The study drew acute and convalescent COVID-19 samples from the United States, Italy and Spain. T cells, B-cell-depleted T cells, or PBMCs provided the cDNA or gDNA that served as material.

Per the authors' pipeline: Reference gene primer amplification gave nucleated cell count estimates. Method: immunoSEQ multiplex PCR; TCRdb's copy keeps in-frame clones and lacks some. V, J and clone size reflect that table, while D and trimming were determined from the DNA. This table has roughly 24,000 clones, approximately 82% appearing once. This clonotype was sampled from a human donor in a cohort sampled during active COVID-19. The sequenced sample was peripheral blood. The gene calls are TRBV6-2 or TRBV6-3 and TRBJ2-7, with D maybe TRBD1 (6 bases). The CDR3 nucleotides read TGTGCCAGCAGTTACCCAACAGGGATGATGGACTACGAGCAGTACTTC. Amino acids: CASSYPTGMMDYEQYF.